The 13 T cell receptor beta chains below all came from one sample that was sequenced in a study of blood T cell repertoires in COVID-19. Using immunoSEQ multiplex PCR, the repertoire was profiled, and TCRdb retains in-frame clones only, with some absent. The table includes 250,000 to 400,000 clones, approximately 87% detected once. The specimen sequenced was peripheral blood. The receptors derive from a woman aged 25 to 39 with COVID-19, enrolled during active disease.

The chain links TRBV3-1 (or the pseudogene TRBV3-2) to TRBJ1-6; possibly TRBD1 for D (5 bases). Deletions cut 3 bases from V and 7 bases from J, with 13 bases between. Germline V gene lookup returns CDR1 LGHDT and CDR2 YNNKEL (reference sequence). The CDR3 covers 15 residues. The CDR3 nucleotides are TGTGCCAGCAGCCAGGGACTCCGAGGGAATTCACCCCTCCACTTT. Amino acids: CASSQGLRGNSPLHF.

The chain has TRBV9 and TRBJ2-5; D gene unclear. V was cut by 1 base and J by 4 bases, with 8 bases left in between. CDR3 length equals 13 residues. CDR1 and CDR2 from the germline V gene are SGDLS and YYNGEE. CDR3 protein: CASSVRLAETQYF. The CDR3 DNA reads TGTGCCAGCAGCGTACGATTAGCAGAGACCCAGTACTTC.

The V gene is TRBV19, the J gene TRBJ2-2; tentative D call: TRBD1 (6 bases). The CDR3 runs 15 residues. V was pared by 6 bases and J by 7 bases, with 18 bases between. Per germline, CDR1 LNHDA and CDR2 SQIVND (reference sequence). The CDR3 DNA reads as TGTGCCAGTAGGTCAGGGGCCGGTGGGATCGGGGAGCTGTTTTTT. Its protein is CASRSGAGGIGELFF. Filled out from reference TRBV19 and TRBJ2-2, the complete variable domain reads DGGITQSPKYLFRKEGQNVTLSCEQNLNHDAMYWYRQDPGQGLRLIYYSQIVNDFQKGDIAEGYSVSREKKESFPLTVTSAQKNPTAFYLCASRSGAGGIGELFFGEGSRLTVL.

This chain links TRBV14 with TRBJ2-7, with 9 positions matching TRBD1. The CDR3 is 14 residues long. CDR1 and CDR2 from the germline V gene are SGHDN and FVKESK. The J segment lost 4 bases and the V segment lost 3 bases, leaving 4 bases of the junction unmatched. The CDR3 is CASSHGQGYYEQYF. CDR3 bases: TGTGCCAGCAGCCATGGACAGGGGTATTACGAGCAGTACTTC.

The V and J genes are TRBV10-3 and TRBJ1-1; 9 nucleotides line up with TRBD1. The CDR3 is 13 residues long. With V trimmed by 2 bases and J by 10 bases, 5 bases remained unmatched. Germline V CDR1 and CDR2: ENHRY, SYGVKD. CDR3 amino acids: CAISEVRGQGAFF. DNA of the CDR3: TGTGCCATCAGTGAGGTGAGGGGACAGGGAGCTTTCTTT.

This sequence joins TRBV29-1 and TRBJ1-1; D remains ambiguous. Germline V gene sequence: CDR1 SQVTM, CDR2 ANQGSEA. The CDR3 consists of 14 residues. V was cut by 2 bases and J by 0 bases, with 10 bases left in between. The CDR3 sequence: CSVENQAMNTEAFF. The CDR3 DNA reads TGCAGCGTTGAAAATCAGGCGATGAACACTGAAGCTTTCTTT.

A remark on this clone: The same CDR3 can be traced to other DNA sequences in this sample. V gene TRBV19 combines with J gene TRBJ2-6, with D tentatively TRBD1 (5 bases). Trimming pared 3 bases from V and 0 bases from J, leaving 6 bases between. This CDR3 spans 15 amino acids. Germline CDR1 reads LNHDA; CDR2 reads SQIVND (reference sequence). CDR3 amino acids: CASSIDSSGANVLTF. CDR3 in DNA: TGTGCCAGTAGTATTGACAGCTCTGGGGCCAACGTCCTGACTTTC.

This clone was seen many times. The chain recombines TRBV21-1 with TRBJ1-1; the table's D call of TRBD1 was not tested on the DNA. TRBV21-1 is labeled a pseudogene. The CDR3 loop spans 11 amino acids. This chain's CDR3 is CASRGTGGAFF. The DNA for the CDR3 is TGTGCCAGCAGAGGAACAGGGGGAGCTTTCTTT.

The J gene is TRBJ2-3, the V gene TRBV6-5; D uncertain. There are 13 residues in the CDR3. Germline lookup yields CDR1 MNHEY and CDR2 SVGAGI. Trimming left V 6 bases short and J 1 base short, with 8 bases between. CDR3 in amino acids: CASRWAGTDTQYF. The DNA for the CDR3 is TGTGCCAGCAGGTGGGCAGGCACAGATACGCAGTATTTT.

This clone was observed once. The V call is TRBV5-4, the J call TRBJ2-7, with 7 bases fitting TRBD2. The germline V gene encodes CDR1 SGHNT and CDR2 YYREEE (reference sequence). CDR3 length: 14 residues. V dropped 5 bases and J dropped 5; count of bases not matched to a gene: 10. CDR3 protein: CASRASGRRDEQYF. The CDR3 nucleotides read TGTGCCAGCAGGGCTAGCGGAAGGCGGGACGAGCAGTACTTC.

CDR3 in DNA: TGTGCCAGCAGCAATCCTACTAGCGGGAGGGGGAACGAGCAGTACTTC. It encodes CASSNPTSGRGNEQYF. The gene calls are TRBV5-4 and TRBJ2-7; 13 positions agree with TRBD2. Germline loops: CDR1 SGHNT, CDR2 YYREEE (reference sequence). V lost 4 bases to trimming and J lost 5 bases; unmatched junction nucleotides: 9. The CDR3 runs 16 residues.

This clone has a handful of counts. The V call is TRBV4-2, the J call TRBJ2-1, with TRBD2 identical over 12 bases. J lost 8 bases, V lost 1 base, and 9 bases had no gene match. Germline CDR1 LGHNA, CDR2 YNFKEQ. The CDR3 runs to 17 residues. The CDR3 bases are TGTGCCAGCAGCCAAGGTCCGCTAGCGGGAGGGAGGGATGAGCAGTTCTTC. Translating it yields CASSQGPLAGGRDEQFF.

The chain employs TRBV10-1 and TRBJ1-3, with 7 bases that match TRBD1. Trimming cost V 5 bases and J 2 bases; bases outside gene matches: 6. There are 15 residues in the CDR3. The V gene's germline CDR1 is WNHNN and CDR2 SYGVQD (reference sequence). CDR3 loop: CASSTGTATGNTIYF. CDR3 nucleotides: TGCGCCAGCAGTACCGGGACAGCTACTGGAAACACCATATATTTT.